One and the same sample provided the 3 T cell receptor beta chains below, sequenced in a study of blood T cell repertoires in COVID-19 (dated by TCRdb to the early 2020s). Libraries came from the immunoSEQ multiplex PCR assay. As stored in TCRdb, this immuneACCESS dataset retains in-frame rearrangements with V and J assigned. A fraction of the clones does not appear; measured against another copy, unresolved V genes explain less than half of the discrepancy, and the remainder lacks a known reason. Recorded for this sample are over 150,000 clones; roughly four fifths of them occurred a single time. Of the sample, about an eighth is held by the ten largest clones. The material sequenced was PBMCs or T cells enriched from blood (not recorded which). The receptors shown here come from a man aged 40-50 years who had recovered from COVID-19.

There are a few counts of this clone. The V call is TRBV3-1 (or the pseudogene TRBV3-2), the J call TRBJ1-1; 7 nucleotides match TRBD1. V lost 6 bases and J lost 8; bases outside the gene matches: 9. There are 13 residues in the CDR3. Germline V gives CDR1 LGHDT, CDR2 YNNKEL (reference sequence). The CDR3 protein is CASSLSDRLEAFF. The CDR3 DNA reads TGTGCCAGCAGTCTATCGGACAGGCTCGAAGCTTTCTTT.

V is TRBV5-1 and J is TRBJ1-5, with D tentatively TRBD1 (6 bases). This CDR3 is built from 15 residues. In germline, CDR1 is SGHRS, CDR2 YFSETQ. Trimming removed 3 bases from V and 1 base from J, with 11 bases in between. The CDR3 region has the DNA TGCGCCAGCAGCTCTGAGGGGGGGAGCAATCAGCCCCAGCATTTT. It specifies CASSSEGGSNQPQHF.

V and J are TRBV28 and TRBJ1-5; possibly TRBD1 for D (6 bases). CDR3 length: 13 amino acids. The germline CDR1 and CDR2 sequences are MDHEN and SYDVKM. V gave up 2 bases and J gave up 4 bases, with 6 bases separating them. The CDR3 region is CASSLQGNQPQHF. CDR3 nucleotides: TGTGCCAGCAGTTTACAGGGGAATCAGCCCCAGCATTTT.